The sequence of this TCR beta chain was determined in a study of T-cell memory formation after mild COVID-19. Comments on this clonotype: Its antigen is still unknown.

General study findings and limits: Whereas later expanders leaned CD4+, clones contracting day 15 to 85 showed a balanced CD4/CD8 makeup. For contracting clones, CD4+ ones sat mainly in CM and EM, CD8+ in EMRA. Memory cells collected pre-infection included some clones that later responded, suggesting cross-reactive memory joined.

Constant-segment primers and 5'RACE yielded cDNA libraries for TCR alpha and TCR beta, each carrying sample barcodes and UMIs. TCRdb independently ran MiXCR on the 5' RACE reads; one entry per CDR3 protein. The sample holds approximately 200,000 distinct CDR3 sequences, 16% seen once. The specimen was PBMCs or a T cell subset sorted from them (not recorded which). This sequence was found in an adult woman who had mild COVID-19 (a few samples of this study predate the infection). Cell type and time point are not known.

The DNA for the CDR3 is TGCGCCAGCAGACAGGGTGGGGCCAACGTCCTGACTTTC. Protein sequence: CASRQGGANVLTF. V gene TRBV23-1 combines with J gene TRBJ2-6; D is perhaps TRBD1 (6 bases). TRBV23-1 is sorted into the ORF group, with uncertain function. The ends were cut back, 6 bases at V and 3 bases at J, with 6 bases in the middle. This CDR3 has 13 residues.